Shown below are 8 T cell receptor beta chains from a single sample sequenced in a study of blood T cell repertoires in COVID-19. Method: immunoSEQ multiplex PCR; TCRdb's copy keeps in-frame clones and lacks some. This table has around 190,000 clones, less than 85% appearing once. The sample taken for sequencing was peripheral blood. The receptor source for this set is a woman aged 50 to 60 with acute or convalescent COVID-19.

V gene TRBV11-2 combines with J gene TRBJ1-5; D remains ambiguous. Germline V gene sequence: CDR1 SGHAT, CDR2 FQNNGV. V lost 5 bases, J lost 2 bases, and 10 bases lay in between. The CDR3 is made up of 14 amino acids. The CDR3 protein is CASSTSVGNQPQHF. CDR3 nucleotides: TGTGCCAGCAGCACGAGTGTGGGCAATCAGCCCCAGCATTTT.

The chain joins TRBV9 to TRBJ2-7; a weak D match, TRBD1 (5 bases). The ends were cut back, 0 bases at V and 6 bases at J, with 13 bases in the middle. CDR3 length equals 14 residues. Germline values: CDR1 SGDLS, CDR2 YYNGEE. CDR3 amino acids: CASSVGPQGSEQYF. The CDR3 bases are TGTGCCAGCAGCGTAGGCCCCCAGGGATCCGAGCAGTACTTC.

The chain recombines TRBV7-2 with TRBJ1-2; a weak D match, TRBD1 (5 bases). Germline V lookup: CDR1 SGHTA, CDR2 FQGNSA. The CDR3 sequence is 15 residues long. Trimming cost V 4 bases and J 5 bases, with 17 bases left between them. In DNA, the CDR3 is TGTGCCAGCAGCTCCAACCCCGCGGGGGGGTATGGCTACACCTTC. Translated: CASSSNPAGGYGYTF.

Only one count was recorded for this clone. V gene TRBV29-1 combines with J gene TRBJ2-4, with 11 bases identical to TRBD1. From germline, CDR1 is SQVTM and CDR2 ANQGSEA. The V segment lost 1 base and the J segment 7 bases; nucleotides outside the gene matches: 0. CDR3 length: 13 amino acids. CDR3 DNA sequence: TGCAGCGTTGAAGGGGACAGGGGGAACATTCAGTACTTC. Amino acid sequence: CSVEGDRGNIQYF.

The chain has TRBV4-3 and TRBJ2-6; TRBD1 matches at 7 bases. The V gene end was trimmed by 0 bases and the J gene end by 0 bases; junction bases not matched to a gene: 8. CDR1 and CDR2 from the germline V gene are LGHNA and YSLEER. This CDR3 has 19 amino acids. In nucleotides, the CDR3 is TGCGCCAGCAGCCAAGAGGCCGGACAGGCCTTCTCTGGGGCCAACGTCCTGACTTTC. It is translated as CASSQEAGQAFSGANVLTF.

The chain combines TRBV6-5 with TRBJ1-4; D perhaps matches TRBD1 (6 bases). CDR1 is MNHEY and CDR2 is SVGAGI in the germline V gene. The CDR3 contains 16 residues. V gave up 0 bases and J gave up 11 bases, with 19 bases separating them. The CDR3 protein is CASSYSGGHLPAKLFF. The CDR3 DNA follows: TGTGCCAGCAGTTACTCCGGGGGGCACCTACCGGCTAAACTGTTTTTT.

The rearrangement links TRBV19 to TRBJ2-5, with 8 bases that match TRBD1. This CDR3 has 16 residues. Germline V gene lookup returns CDR1 LNHDA and CDR2 SQIVND (reference sequence). Trimming took 4 bases from V and 2 from J; bases not matched to a gene: 9. CDR3 sequence: CASSTRTGSVQETQYF. CDR3 DNA: TGTGCCAGTAGTACCCGGACAGGGAGCGTACAAGAGACCCAGTACTTC. Together with reference TRBV19 and TRBJ2-5, the CDR3 gives the full variable domain: DGGITQSPKYLFRKEGQNVTLSCEQNLNHDAMYWYRQDPGQGLRLIYYSQIVNDFQKGDIAEGYSVSREKKESFPLTVTSAQKNPTAFYLCASSTRTGSVQETQYFGPGTRLLVL.

The chain carries TRBV10-2 and TRBJ1-5; TRBD1 is a possible D gene (5 bases). V lost 6 bases to trimming and J lost 4 bases, with 22 bases between them. In germline, CDR1 is WSHSY, CDR2 SAAADI. This CDR3 comprises 17 residues. The CDR3 DNA sequence: TGCGCCAGCAGCAACCCGACAGCCCTCTACCCGAATCAGCCCCAGCATTTT. This translates into CASSNPTALYPNQPQHF.